Listed below are T cell receptor beta chains from one sample, sequenced in a study of T cells after yellow fever vaccination. Using its own MiXCR run on the 5' RACE reads, TCRdb lists one record per CDR3 protein. The top ten hold around 0.98% of the sample, which has tens of thousands of distinct CDR3 sequences, roughly 3.4% seen once. The source was PBMCs, either bulk or a sorted T-cell subset (CD4+, CD8+, memory, or dextramer-sorted; not recorded which), collected roughly 45 days after the first yellow fever vaccination. These receptors were collected from a man between 18 and 29 years old who received the YFV17D yellow fever vaccine. Each CDR3 is given with its conserved first and last residue. Each record gives: D gene, V gene, clone size, J gene, CDR3 protein, CDR3 DNA. D genes are given only for firm matches. Sizes are listed as how often the clone was seen (once, few, many) or a class if it is expanded.

D gene: NA
V gene: TRBV5-1
clone size: many
J gene: TRBJ1-2
CDR3 protein: CASSFPTGDGYTF
CDR3 DNA: TGCGCCAGCAGCTTTCCCACGGGAGATGGCTACACCTTC

D gene: TRBD2
V gene: TRBV20-1
clone size: many
J gene: TRBJ2-3
CDR3 protein: CSARDRLAGTDTQYF
CDR3 DNA: TGCAGTGCTAGAGATCGACTAGCGGGTACAGATACGCAGTATTTT

D gene: NA
V gene: TRBV20-1
clone size: many
J gene: TRBJ1-2
CDR3 protein: CSASRGEVVAF
CDR3 DNA: TGCAGTGCTTCCCGGGGGGAGGTTGTCGCCTTC

D gene: NA
V gene: TRBV6-5
clone size: many
J gene: TRBJ1-3
CDR3 protein: CASSYRTPSSGNTIYF
CDR3 DNA: TGTGCCAGCAGTTACAGGACGCCGAGCTCTGGAAACACCATATATTTT

D gene: NA
V gene: TRBV4-1
clone size: many
J gene: TRBJ1-5
CDR3 protein: CASSQDRAQPQHF
CDR3 DNA: TGCGCCAGCAGCCAAGATCGGGCTCAGCCCCAGCATTTT

D gene: TRBD2
V gene: TRBV10-3
clone size: many
J gene: TRBJ2-3
CDR3 protein: CAITTSGESTDTQYF
CDR3 DNA: TGTGCCATCACGACTAGCGGGGAGAGCACAGATACGCAGTATTTT

D gene: TRBD1
V gene: TRBV15
clone size: many
J gene: TRBJ2-5
CDR3 protein: CATSSDLRTGGIQETQYF
CDR3 DNA: TGTGCCACCAGCAGCGACTTGAGGACAGGGGGCATCCAAGAGACCCAGTACTTC

D gene: TRBD1
V gene: TRBV15
clone size: many
J gene: TRBJ1-1
CDR3 protein: CATSAGQGLGEAFF
CDR3 DNA: TGTGCCACCAGCGCGGGACAGGGGCTTGGGGAAGCTTTCTTT

D gene: NA
V gene: TRBV5-1
clone size: many
J gene: TRBJ2-3
CDR3 protein: CASSLGQSTDMQYF
CDR3 DNA: TGCGCCAGCAGCTTGGGACAGAGCACAGATATGCAGTATTTT

D gene: NA
V gene: TRBV5-1
clone size: many
J gene: TRBJ1-4
CDR3 protein: CASSQSDGGMEKLFF
CDR3 DNA: TGCGCCAGCAGCCAATCGGACGGTGGGATGGAAAAACTGTTTTTT